This TCR beta chain comes out of a study of T cells in women clearing cervical HPV infection. Study in general: Case blood was drawn a median around 140 days after lesion detection. Only a few women had HLA typing results available.

Repertoires were generated with immunoSEQ multiplex PCR, while TCRdb's copy carries only in-frame clones and drops some. The sample data list 15,000 to 20,000 clones. As for this clone: The CDR3 is cut off 3 residues early in the read; its end comes from the germline J gene.

This CDR3 spans 15 amino acids. Germline loops: CDR1 SGHTA, CDR2 FQGNSA. The clonotype originates from a woman between 18 and 75 years old with a cervical HPV16 infection that either progressed to CIN3+ or cleared (not recorded which). The V gene is TRBV7-2, the J gene TRBJ1-1; 9 bases align to TRBD1. The sequencing input was blood buffy coat. CDR3 bases read: TGTGCCAGCAGCTTTAAAACAGGGGGCGTGTATGGC. Its protein is CASSFKTGGVYG. The full CDR3 sequence reads CASSFKTGGVYGAFF.